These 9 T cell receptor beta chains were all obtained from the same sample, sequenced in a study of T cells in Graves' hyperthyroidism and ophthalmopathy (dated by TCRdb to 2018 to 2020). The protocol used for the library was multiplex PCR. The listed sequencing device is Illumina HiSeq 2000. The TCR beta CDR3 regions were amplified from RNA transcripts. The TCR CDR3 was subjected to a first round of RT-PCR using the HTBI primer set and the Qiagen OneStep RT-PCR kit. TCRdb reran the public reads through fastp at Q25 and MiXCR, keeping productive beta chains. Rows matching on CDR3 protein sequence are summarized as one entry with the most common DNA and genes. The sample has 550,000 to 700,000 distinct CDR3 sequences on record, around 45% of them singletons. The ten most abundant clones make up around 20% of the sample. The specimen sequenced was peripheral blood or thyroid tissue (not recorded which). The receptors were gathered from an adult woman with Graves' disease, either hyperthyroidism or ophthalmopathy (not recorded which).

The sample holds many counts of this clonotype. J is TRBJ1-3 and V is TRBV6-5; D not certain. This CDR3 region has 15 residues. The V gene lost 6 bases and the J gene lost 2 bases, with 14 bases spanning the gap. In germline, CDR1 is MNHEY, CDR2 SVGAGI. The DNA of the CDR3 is TGTGCCAGCAGCTCCCTGGGTTACACTGGAAACACCATATATTTT. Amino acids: CASSSLGYTGNTIYF.

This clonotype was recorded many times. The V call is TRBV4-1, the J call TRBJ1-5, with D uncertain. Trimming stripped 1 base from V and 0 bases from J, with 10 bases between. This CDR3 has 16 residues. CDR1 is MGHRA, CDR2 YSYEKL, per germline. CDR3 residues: CASSQASRDSNQPQHF. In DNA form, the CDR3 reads TGCGCCAGCAGCCAAGCCTCACGGGATAGCAATCAGCCCCAGCATTTT.

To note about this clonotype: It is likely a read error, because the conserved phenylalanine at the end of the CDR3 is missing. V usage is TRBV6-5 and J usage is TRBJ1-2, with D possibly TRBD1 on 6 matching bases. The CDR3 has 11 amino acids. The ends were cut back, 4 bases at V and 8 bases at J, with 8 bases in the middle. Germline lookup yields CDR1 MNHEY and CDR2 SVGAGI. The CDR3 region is CASSWGTGYTL. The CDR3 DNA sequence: TGTGCCAGCAGTTGGGGGACAGGCTACACCCTC.

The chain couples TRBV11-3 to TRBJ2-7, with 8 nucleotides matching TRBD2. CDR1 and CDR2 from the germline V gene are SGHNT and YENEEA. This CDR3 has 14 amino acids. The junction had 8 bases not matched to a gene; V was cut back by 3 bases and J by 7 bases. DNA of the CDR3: TGTGCCAGCAGCTTGAGCGGGAGATCGGGGGAGCAGTACTTC. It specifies CASSLSGRSGEQYF.

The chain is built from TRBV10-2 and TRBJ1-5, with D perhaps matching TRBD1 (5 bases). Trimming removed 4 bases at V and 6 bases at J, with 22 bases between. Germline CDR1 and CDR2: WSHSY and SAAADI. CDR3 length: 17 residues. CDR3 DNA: TGCGCCAGCAGTGTCCGTGGGACGGGGCGCGGGGGTCAGCCCCAGCATTTT. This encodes CASSVRGTGRGGQPQHF.

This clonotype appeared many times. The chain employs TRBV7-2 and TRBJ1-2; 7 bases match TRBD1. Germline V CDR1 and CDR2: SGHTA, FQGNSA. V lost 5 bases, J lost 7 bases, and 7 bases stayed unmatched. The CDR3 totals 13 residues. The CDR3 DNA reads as TGTGCCAGCAGCCTCCGACAGGGCAGTGGCTACACCTTC. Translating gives CASSLRQGSGYTF.

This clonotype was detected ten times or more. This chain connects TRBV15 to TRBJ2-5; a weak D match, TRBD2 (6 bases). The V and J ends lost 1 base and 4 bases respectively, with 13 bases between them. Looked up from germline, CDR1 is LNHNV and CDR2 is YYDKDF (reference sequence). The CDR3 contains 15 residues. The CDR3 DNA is TGTGCCACCAGCAGAGGCCTCGGGAGTCTAGAGACCCAGTACTTC. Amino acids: CATSRGLGSLETQYF. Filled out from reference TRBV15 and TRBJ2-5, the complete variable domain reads DAMVIQNPRYQVTQFGKPVTLSCSQTLNHNVMYWYQQKSSQAPKLLFHYYDKDFNNEADTPDNFQSRRPNTSFCFLDIRSPGLGDTAMYLCATSRGLGSLETQYFGPGTRLLVL.

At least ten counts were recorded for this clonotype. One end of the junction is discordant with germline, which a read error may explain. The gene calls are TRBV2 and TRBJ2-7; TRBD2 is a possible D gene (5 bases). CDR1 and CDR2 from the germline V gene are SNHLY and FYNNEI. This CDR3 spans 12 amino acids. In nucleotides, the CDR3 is TGTGCCAGCAGTGAAAGGGCCGGGGTAGGAGACTTC. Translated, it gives CASSERAGVGDF.

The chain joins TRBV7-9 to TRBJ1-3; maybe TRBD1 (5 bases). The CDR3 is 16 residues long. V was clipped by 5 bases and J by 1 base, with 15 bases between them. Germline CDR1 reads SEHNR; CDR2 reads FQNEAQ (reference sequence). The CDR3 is CASSPGLGTSGNTIYF. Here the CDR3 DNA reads TGTGCCAGCAGCCCAGGCTTGGGGACTTCTGGAAACACCATATATTTT.